The 20 T cell receptor beta chains below come from one sample, sequenced in a study of blood T cells in healthy people across ages. A J-beta primer mix and a sample-barcoded 5' primer were used in a second PCR of roughly 6 to 12 cycles. TCRdb independently ran MiXCR on the 5' RACE reads; one entry per CDR3 protein. This sample has about 1.5 million distinct CDR3 sequences, with approximately 40% found just once. What was sequenced was blood. The receptors originated from a woman aged 18-35 years in good health.

The chain carries TRBV29-1 and TRBJ2-5; 10 positions match TRBD2. The CDR3 is 17 residues long. Germline V gives CDR1 SQVTM, CDR2 ANQGSEA. V trimming: 5 bases; J trimming: 11 bases; junction bases outside the gene matches: 23. CDR3 region: CSVPSGLSGRAYNEQYF. The CDR3 DNA sequence: TGCAGCGTTCCTAGTGGTCTCAGCGGGAGGGCCTACAATGAGCAGTACTTC.

This clonotype was seen more than once but under ten times. The J gene is TRBJ2-7, the V gene TRBV6-5, with 10 positions matching TRBD2. V lost 2 bases, J lost 4 bases, and 5 bases stayed unmatched. In germline, CDR1 is MNHEY, CDR2 SVGAGI. The CDR3 spans 15 residues. This chain's CDR3 is CASSYQPSGSYEQYF. CDR3 DNA: TGTGCCAGCAGTTACCAGCCTAGCGGGAGTTACGAGCAGTACTTC.

The V and J genes are TRBV20-1 and TRBJ2-1; 16 nucleotides match TRBD2. CDR3 length equals 14 residues. The V segment lost 6 bases and the J segment 10 bases; nucleotides outside the gene matches: 6. The germline V gene has CDR1 DFQATT and CDR2 SNEGSKA (reference sequence). The CDR3 loop is CSAIGTSGREEQFF. The CDR3 nucleotides are TGCAGTGCGATTGGGACTAGCGGGAGGGAGGAGCAGTTCTTC.

This clonotype was seen more than once but under ten times. This chain joins TRBV3-1 and TRBJ2-5; D not resolved. The CDR3 length is 11 residues. Germline CDR1 reads LGHDT; CDR2 reads YNNKEL (reference sequence). The germline V and J ends were trimmed by 1 base and 11 bases, with 8 bases remaining between them. CDR3: CASSQVGLQYF. The CDR3 bases are TGTGCCAGCAGCCAAGTCGGCCTGCAGTACTTC.

The count of this clonotype is one. The J gene is TRBJ1-2, the V gene TRBV11-2; no clear D. V lost 5 bases, J lost 6 bases, and 10 bases lay in between. This CDR3 region has 12 residues. Germline V gene lookup returns CDR1 SGHAT and CDR2 FQNNGV. CDR3 in amino acids: CASSHPVNGYTF. The CDR3 bases are TGTGCCAGCAGCCACCCCGTGAATGGCTACACCTTC.

This clonotype was seen a handful of times. This chain connects TRBV6-1 to TRBJ2-3; 7 bases are a match to TRBD2. This CDR3 region has 16 residues. Trimming at V came to 7 bases and at J to 5 bases, leaving 15 bases not matched to a gene. CDR1 and CDR2 (germline): MNHNS, SASEGT. CDR3 DNA sequence: TGTGCCAGCAATCCCGTAGGAGGCGGGGGAAGAGATACGCAGTATTTT. Protein product: CASNPVGGGGRDTQYF.

The table lists this clonotype with a few counts. The CDR3 here is CAWSGVRRAYGYTF. The CDR3 DNA is TGTGCCTGGAGTGGAGTCCGCAGGGCCTATGGCTACACCTTC. The chain couples TRBV30 to TRBJ1-2; weak D call: TRBD1 (5 bases). Germline-derived CDR1 and CDR2 are GTSNPN and SVGIG (reference sequence). Trimming took 1 base from V and 4 from J, leaving 13 bases between them. The CDR3 runs to 14 residues.

The CDR3 nucleotides read TGCGCCAGCAGCGTAGGAGCCTTCCAAGAGACCCAGTACTTC. This gives the protein CASSVGAFQETQYF. This chain connects TRBV5-1 to TRBJ2-5, with D unresolved. V was clipped by 4 bases and J by 1 base, with 11 bases between them. CDR1 SGHRS and CDR2 YFSETQ come from the germline V gene. The CDR3 spans 14 residues.

The rearrangement links TRBV19 to TRBJ2-6; D call uncertain. Germline V gene data show CDR1 as LNHDA and CDR2 as SQIVND (reference sequence). This CDR3 is 15 amino acids long. The V end was cut by 0 bases, the J end by 0 bases, with 3 bases between. The CDR3: CASSIEGSGANVLTF. The CDR3 DNA is TGTGCCAGTAGTATAGAGGGCTCTGGGGCCAACGTCCTGACTTTC.

The chain links TRBV10-1 to TRBJ2-1; the D is unclear. Deletions cut 0 bases from V and 0 bases from J, with 9 bases between. CDR3 length equals 16 residues. Germline V gives CDR1 WNHNN, CDR2 SYGVQD (reference sequence). CDR3 in amino acids: CASSESQKSSYNEQFF. Written as DNA, the CDR3 is TGCGCCAGCAGTGAGTCCCAAAAGAGCTCCTACAATGAGCAGTTCTTC.

This clonotype was found many times. The chain is built from TRBV14 and TRBJ1-2; D might be TRBD1 (6 bases). This CDR3 contains 13 residues. V lost 6 bases to trimming and J lost 1 base, with 9 bases between them. In germline, CDR1 is SGHDN, CDR2 FVKESK. The CDR3 DNA sequence: TGTGCCAGCAGTCAGGGGCTTAACTATGGCTACACCTTC. As protein: CASSQGLNYGYTF.

V and J are TRBV20-1 and TRBJ2-3; D not certain. With 2 bases removed from V and 8 bases from J, the gap between germline ends came to 11 bases. The CDR3 covers 12 residues. CDR1 and CDR2 from the germline V gene are DFQATT and SNEGSKA (reference sequence). CDR3 sequence reads: CSARPPESTQYF. CDR3 coding DNA: TGCAGTGCTAGACCTCCAGAATCTACGCAGTATTTT.

This clonotype was found a few times. V and J are TRBV20-1 and TRBJ2-6, with TRBD1 matching 7 bases. This CDR3 spans 14 amino acids. V gave up 6 bases and J gave up 4 bases; unmatched junction bases: 6. Germline V gives CDR1 DFQATT, CDR2 SNEGSKA (reference sequence). The CDR3 DNA follows: TGCAGTGCCGAGACAGGGTGGGGGGCCAACGTCCTGACTTTC. Translation gives CSAETGWGANVLTF.

The chain combines TRBV9 with TRBJ1-6; D call uncertain. Germline V gives CDR1 SGDLS, CDR2 YYNGEE. This CDR3 comprises 13 residues. Trimming removed 0 bases from V and 6 bases from J, with 4 bases in between. The CDR3 DNA sequence: TGTGCCAGCAGCGTAGCTGTTAATTCACCCCTCCACTTT. Amino acids: CASSVAVNSPLHF.

In this sample, this clonotype turned up a few times. J is TRBJ2-5 and V is TRBV28; 7 bases are shared with TRBD2. The assigned J gene may be wrong: the sequence end matches TRBJ2-7 better. This CDR3 region has 13 residues. In germline, CDR1 is MDHEN, CDR2 SYDVKM. DNA of the CDR3: TGTGCCAGCGGGGAGGGTAGACCCAACGAGCAGTACTTC. It codes for CASGEGRPNEQYF.

This clonotype has just a few counts. The chain uses TRBV11-2 and TRBJ2-3; D is ambiguous. CDR3 length: 17 amino acids. Germline CDR1 and CDR2: SGHAT and FQNNGV. V lost 4 bases and J 0 bases, leaving 17 bases between the germline ends. CDR3 region: CASSSKELMGSTDTQYF. The CDR3 DNA follows: TGTGCCAGCAGCTCTAAAGAACTGATGGGTAGCACAGATACGCAGTATTTT. The full variable domain, its missing parts supplied by reference TRBV11-2 and TRBJ2-3, is EAGVAQSPRYKIIEKRQSVAFWCNPISGHATLYWYQQILGQGPKLLIQFQNNGVVDDSQLPKDRFSAERLKGVDSTLKIQPAKLEDSAVYLCASSSKELMGSTDTQYFGPGTRLTVL.

The V gene is TRBV7-2, the J gene TRBJ2-3; D gene unclear. Germline V gives CDR1 SGHTA, CDR2 FQGNSA. The CDR3 is 15 residues long. Trimming left V 5 bases short and J 2 bases short, with 14 bases between. The DNA of the CDR3 is TGTGCCAGCAGCCCCATAACAATACCCACAGATACGCAGTATTTT. The encoded protein is CASSPITIPTDTQYF.

The V call is TRBV3-1, the J call TRBJ2-5, with 7 bases lining up with TRBD2. V lost 1 base to trimming and J lost 2 bases; unmatched junction nucleotides: 10. The CDR3 extends over 17 amino acids. The germline V gene has CDR1 LGHDT and CDR2 YNNKEL (reference sequence). The CDR3 DNA sequence: TGTGCCAGCAGCCAAGCGTCTAGCGGAGTTCTTCAAGAGACCCAGTACTTC. Its translation is CASSQASSGVLQETQYF.

V and J are TRBV11-2 and TRBJ2-1, with 9 bases that match TRBD1. Germline-derived CDR1 and CDR2 are SGHAT and FQNNGV. The CDR3 is made up of 16 amino acids. V was pared by 4 bases and J by 3 bases, with 7 bases of the junction left unmatched. The CDR3 nucleotides read TGTGCCAGCAGCTCACGGACAGGGGCCGTCTACAATGAGCAGTTCTTC. Protein sequence: CASSSRTGAVYNEQFF.

This chain uses TRBV5-1 with TRBJ2-1, with D perhaps TRBD2 (5 bases). This CDR3 comprises 12 residues. Per germline, CDR1 SGHRS and CDR2 YFSETQ. The V end lost 0 bases, the J end lost 13 bases, and 11 bases lay between the germline ends. The CDR3: CASSLGSSRQFF. The DNA for the CDR3 is TGCGCCAGCAGCTTGGGGTCTAGCCGCCAGTTCTTC. Full variable domain (missing parts from reference TRBV5-1 and TRBJ2-1): KAGVTQTPRYLIKTRGQQVTLSCSPISGHRSVSWYQQTPGQGLQFLFEYFSETQRNKGNFPGRFSGRQFSNSRSEMNVSTLELGDSALYLCASSLGSSRQFFGPGTRLTVL.